This entry lists 25 T cell receptor beta chains sequenced from one sample in a study of T-cell reconstitution after alpha-beta-depleted transplantation in children. Unique molecular identifiers were used to barcode this TCRbeta library. From the PCR reads, TCRdb called clonotypes with MiXCR, one entry per CDR3 protein. The table shows 330,000 or so distinct CDR3 sequences, with 9.5% to 13% occurring only once. Specimen: PBMCs, collected before TCRalphabeta/CD19-depleted stem cell transplant. All receptors come from a boy less than two years old with acute myeloid leukemia, due to receive a stem cell transplant.

This clonotype was picked up many times. V and J are TRBV5-1 and TRBJ2-2; D remains ambiguous. This CDR3 has 13 residues. From germline, CDR1 is SGHRS and CDR2 YFSETQ. Trimming left V 2 bases short and J 1 base short, with 3 bases between. In nucleotides, the CDR3 is TGCGCCAGCAGCTTCGGGAACACCGGGGAGCTGTTTTTT. Its translation: CASSFGNTGELFF.

This clonotype was seen many times. This chain joins TRBV5-1 and TRBJ2-5; D remains ambiguous. The germline gives CDR1 SGHRS, CDR2 YFSETQ. The CDR3 length is 13 residues. V was pared by 7 bases and J by 4 bases, with 14 bases between. DNA for the CDR3: TGCGCCAGCTTCCCACGGGCCGGAGAGACCCAGTACTTC. It is translated as CASFPRAGETQYF.

This chain links TRBV9 with TRBJ2-7, with 8 positions matching TRBD1. CDR1 is SGDLS, CDR2 YYNGEE, per germline. With 3 bases clipped from V and 3 bases from J, the junction kept 5 bases outside the gene matches. The CDR3 contains 14 residues. This chain's CDR3 is CASSAGQGGYEQYF. Here the CDR3 DNA reads TGTGCCAGCAGCGCAGGACAGGGAGGCTACGAGCAGTACTTC.

In this sample, this clonotype turned up many times. This chain joins TRBV6-5 and TRBJ2-5; 10 nucleotides match TRBD2. The V and J ends lost 4 bases and 10 bases, in that order; junction bases with no gene match: 6. The CDR3 loop spans 13 amino acids. The germline V gene encodes CDR1 MNHEY and CDR2 SVGAGI. For the CDR3, the DNA is TGTGCCAGCAGTTTACTAGCGGGAATTGTCCAGTACTTC. It codes for CASSLLAGIVQYF.

J is TRBJ2-1 and V is TRBV15; D is unclear. The CDR3 covers 15 residues. Germline loops: CDR1 LNHNV, CDR2 YYDKDF (reference sequence). The V end was cut by 2 bases, the J end by 0 bases, with 8 bases between. CDR3 residues: CATSRPGVSYNEQFF. CDR3 DNA sequence: TGTGCCACCAGCAGACCGGGTGTCTCCTACAATGAGCAGTTCTTC.

This clonotype has a handful of counts. V gene TRBV12-5 combines with J gene TRBJ2-2, with 9 bases identical to TRBD1. Germline V gene sequence: CDR1 LGHNT, CDR2 FRNRAP. The trim removed 6 bases at V and 3 bases at J, leaving 5 bases unmatched. The CDR3 length is 15 residues. CDR3 sequence: CASGDGTGYTGELFF. The CDR3 DNA reads as TGTGCTAGTGGAGATGGGACAGGGTACACCGGGGAGCTGTTTTTT.

As to this clonotype: Being one base from a much bigger clone, this may be a read error. This rearrangement joins TRBV3-1 to TRBJ2-5; no clear D. The CDR3 runs to 14 residues. Germline lookup yields CDR1 LGHDT and CDR2 YNNKEL (reference sequence). The CDR3 nucleotides read TGTGCCAGGAGCCAAGGTGGCCGCCAAGAGACCCAGTACTTC. Protein product: CARSQGGRQETQYF.

This clonotype showed up many times. The V and J genes are TRBV7-9 and TRBJ2-2, with D uncertain. The length of the CDR3 is 11 residues. The germline V gene has CDR1 SEHNR and CDR2 FQNEAQ (reference sequence). V was shortened by 5 bases and J by 4 bases, with 2 bases between the two germline ends. The chain's CDR3 is CASSVTGELFF. The CDR3 nucleotides are TGTGCCAGCAGCGTCACCGGGGAGCTGTTTTTT.

This clonotype was seen at least ten times. The chain employs TRBV6-5 and TRBJ2-3; TRBD2 matches at 9 bases. V dropped 6 bases and J dropped 2; count of bases not matched to a gene: 15. The CDR3 spans 18 residues. Germline V gene lookup returns CDR1 MNHEY and CDR2 SVGAGI. CDR3: CASRLGLASGAVTDTQYF. The CDR3 DNA is TGTGCCAGCAGACTGGGGTTGGCTAGCGGGGCCGTCACAGATACGCAGTATTTT.

In its sample, this clonotype was seen many times. The chain carries TRBV6-5 and TRBJ2-2; possibly TRBD2 for D (6 bases). This CDR3 region has 13 residues. V was pared by 3 bases and J by 5 bases, with 7 bases between. Germline V gene sequence: CDR1 MNHEY, CDR2 SVGAGI. The CDR3 sequence is CASSYAGTGELFF. The CDR3 DNA is TGTGCCAGCAGTTATGCGGGGACCGGGGAGCTGTTTTTT.

A few counts support this clonotype. V is TRBV12-3 or TRBV12-4 and J is TRBJ1-3; D not certain. With 7 bases removed from V and 4 bases from J, the gap between germline ends came to 8 bases. The CDR3 is 12 residues long. CDR3 amino acids: CASKVDGNTIYF. DNA of the CDR3: TGTGCCAGCAAAGTGGACGGAAACACCATATATTTT.

This clonotype was detected a few times. The rearrangement links TRBV7-2 to TRBJ2-7; TRBD2 might be the D (6 bases). With 2 bases removed from V and 1 base from J, the gap between germline ends came to 15 bases. Germline-derived CDR1 and CDR2 are SGHTA and FQGNSA. The CDR3 extends over 16 amino acids. CDR3 sequence reads: CASSLLGTWGSYEQYF. DNA of the CDR3: TGTGCCAGCAGCTTACTGGGGACTTGGGGGTCCTACGAGCAGTACTTC.

About this clonotype itself: A read error is possible here, since a much larger clone lies one base away. This chain uses TRBV10-3 with TRBJ2-5, with TRBD2 identical over 15 bases. There are 19 residues in the CDR3. With V trimmed by 5 bases and J by 7 bases, 17 bases remained unmatched. Germline CDR1 ENHRY, CDR2 SYGVKD. CDR3 bases: TGTGCCATCAGTTTACCCCGGGCGGGACTAGCGGGAGGAAGGGGGACCCAGTACTTC. This encodes CAISLPRAGLAGGRGTQYF.

In its sample, this clonotype was seen many times. The genes are TRBV20-1 and TRBJ2-3; TRBD1 aligns across 7 bases. Germline trimming cut 7 bases from V and 2 bases from J; bases unmatched to any gene: 9. This CDR3 is 14 amino acids long. Per the germline V gene, CDR1 is DFQATT and CDR2 is SNEGSKA (reference sequence). In DNA, the CDR3 is TGCAGTGTCCTAGGACAGGCCCCCACAGATACGCAGTATTTT. It yields the protein CSVLGQAPTDTQYF.

There are many counts of this clonotype. The chain has TRBV10-3 and TRBJ1-5; D is unclear. CDR1 is ENHRY and CDR2 is SYGVKD in the germline V gene. The V end was cut by 10 bases, the J end by 7 bases, with 14 bases between. The CDR3 totals 12 residues. This CDR3 is CATTELGQPQHF. For the CDR3, the DNA is TGTGCCACCACGGAGTTAGGGCAGCCCCAGCATTTT.

This clonotype was counted many times. The chain employs TRBV7-3 and TRBJ2-3, with TRBD2 as a possible D gene (7 bases). This CDR3 contains 17 residues. V lost 2 bases, J lost 0 bases, and 15 bases lay in between. Per germline, CDR1 SGHTA and CDR2 FQGTGA. CDR3 sequence (DNA): TGTGCCAGCAGCTTACATGCGGCGGGGGCTAGCACAGATACGCAGTATTTT. This translates into CASSLHAAGASTDTQYF.

The chain joins TRBV5-1 to TRBJ2-2, with TRBD2 matching over 7 bases. The J segment lost 7 bases and the V segment lost 0 bases, leaving 6 bases of the junction unmatched. Germline V lookup: CDR1 SGHRS, CDR2 YFSETQ. This CDR3 has 15 amino acids. The CDR3 protein is CASSLAAGEGGELFF. The CDR3 coding sequence is TGCGCCAGCAGCTTGGCCGCGGGAGAAGGCGGGGAGCTGTTTTTT.

This clonotype has a count of ten or more. The chain carries TRBV5-1 and TRBJ2-1; TRBD2 might be the D (5 bases). In germline, CDR1 is SGHRS, CDR2 YFSETQ. This CDR3 has 16 residues. The V end lost 4 bases, the J end lost 1 base, and 15 bases lay between the germline ends. CDR3 sequence reads: CASSHPPSQSYNEQFF. DNA for the CDR3: TGCGCCAGCAGCCACCCCCCTAGCCAATCCTACAATGAGCAGTTCTTC.

In its sample, this clonotype was seen many times. The V gene is TRBV4-3, the J gene TRBJ2-5; a weak D match, TRBD2 (6 bases). The germline V gene has CDR1 LGHNA and CDR2 YSLEER. There are 15 residues in the CDR3. Trimming left V 1 base short and J 7 bases short, with 16 bases between. DNA of the CDR3: TGCGCCAGCAGCCAAGTATGGGCTAGCGATGTGACCCAGTACTTC. It translates to CASSQVWASDVTQYF.

This clonotype was recorded a few times. At one of its ends the junction is not consistent with the germline gene, which may arise from a read error. The CDR3 loop is CASCLGVGGRGTYNEQFF. In nucleotides, the CDR3 is TGTGCCAGCTGTTTGGGGGTCGGGGGAAGGGGTACCTACAATGAGCAGTTCTTC. This chain links TRBV12-3 or TRBV12-4 with TRBJ2-1; TRBD2 is a possible D gene (6 bases). CDR3 size: 18 residues.

This clonotype was detected ten times or more. The V gene is TRBV20-1, the J gene TRBJ2-1; TRBD2 agrees at 11 bases. Germline CDR1 reads DFQATT; CDR2 reads SNEGSKA (reference sequence). The CDR3 contains 14 residues. J was trimmed by 3 bases and V by 5 bases; bases with no gene match: 3. CDR3 nucleotides: TGCAGTGCTCTCGGGACTAGCGGCTACAATGAGCAGTTCTTC. This translates into CSALGTSGYNEQFF.

This clonotype appeared a few times. The J gene is TRBJ2-2, the V gene TRBV28, with a possible D match to TRBD1 (6 bases). This CDR3 is 13 amino acids long. Trimming shortened V by 10 bases and J by 1 base, and 10 bases separated the two germline ends. The germline V gene has CDR1 MDHEN and CDR2 SYDVKM. CDR3 region: CATRTVNTGELFF. CDR3 bases: TGTGCCACCCGGACAGTGAACACCGGGGAGCTGTTTTTT.

A word on this clonotype: It is likely a read error, because the conserved phenylalanine at the end of the CDR3 is missing. This chain links TRBV7-7 with TRBJ2-3; D ambiguous. CDR3 length: 13 amino acids. The germline gives CDR1 SSHAT, CDR2 FNYEAQ (reference sequence). The CDR3 spells CASSLSPTDTQYL. CDR3 nucleotides: TGTGCTAGCAGCTTAAGCCCCACAGATACGCAGTATTTA.

This chain connects TRBV20-1 to TRBJ2-5; D possibly corresponds to TRBD2 (5 bases). The V and J ends lost 2 bases and 1 base respectively, with 11 bases between them. CDR1 DFQATT and CDR2 SNEGSKA come from the germline V gene (reference sequence). CDR3 length: 14 residues. The CDR3 protein is CSARSPRAQETQYF. The CDR3 nucleotides read TGCAGTGCTAGATCCCCGCGGGCCCAAGAGACCCAGTACTTC.

This clonotype was detected ten times or more. The J gene is TRBJ2-7, the V gene TRBV5-1; 9 nucleotides align to TRBD1. The V segment lost 3 bases and the J segment 4 bases; nucleotides outside the gene matches: 11. Looked up from germline, CDR1 is SGHRS and CDR2 is YFSETQ. This CDR3 has 16 amino acids. Here the CDR3 reads CASSWAGTGRPYEQYF. CDR3 coding DNA: TGCGCCAGCAGCTGGGCCGGGACAGGGCGACCTTACGAGCAGTACTTC. Full variable domain (outside the CDR3, taken from reference TRBV5-1 and TRBJ2-7): KAGVTQTPRYLIKTRGQQVTLSCSPISGHRSVSWYQQTPGQGLQFLFEYFSETQRNKGNFPGRFSGRQFSNSRSEMNVSTLELGDSALYLCASSWAGTGRPYEQYFGPGTRLTVT.